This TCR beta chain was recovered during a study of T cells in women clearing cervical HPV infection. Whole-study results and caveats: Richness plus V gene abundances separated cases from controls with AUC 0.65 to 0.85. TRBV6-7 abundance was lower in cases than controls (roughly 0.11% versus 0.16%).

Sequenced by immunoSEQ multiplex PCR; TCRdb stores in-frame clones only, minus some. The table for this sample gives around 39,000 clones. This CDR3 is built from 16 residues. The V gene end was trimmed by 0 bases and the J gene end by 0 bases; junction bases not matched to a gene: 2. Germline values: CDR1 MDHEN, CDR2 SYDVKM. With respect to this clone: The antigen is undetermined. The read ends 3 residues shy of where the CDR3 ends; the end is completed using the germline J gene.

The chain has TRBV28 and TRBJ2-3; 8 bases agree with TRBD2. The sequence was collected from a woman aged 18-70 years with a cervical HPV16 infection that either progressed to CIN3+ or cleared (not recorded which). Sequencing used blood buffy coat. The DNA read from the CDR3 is TGTGCCAGCAGTTTATGGGCTAGCGGGAGCACAGATACG. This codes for CASSLWASGSTDT. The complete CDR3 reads CASSLWASGSTDTQYF.